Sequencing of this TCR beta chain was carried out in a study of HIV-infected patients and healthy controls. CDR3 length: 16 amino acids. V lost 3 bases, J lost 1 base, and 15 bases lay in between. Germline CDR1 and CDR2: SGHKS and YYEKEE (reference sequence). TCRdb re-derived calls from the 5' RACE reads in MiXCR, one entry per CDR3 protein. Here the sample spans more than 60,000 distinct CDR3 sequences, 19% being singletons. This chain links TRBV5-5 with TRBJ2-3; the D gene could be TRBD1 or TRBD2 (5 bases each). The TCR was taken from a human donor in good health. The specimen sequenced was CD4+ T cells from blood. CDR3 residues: CASSYVGTTRTDTQYF. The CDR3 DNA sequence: TGTGCCAGCAGCTATGTGGGGACCACCCGCACAGATACGCAGTATTTT. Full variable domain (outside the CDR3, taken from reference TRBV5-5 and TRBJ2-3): DAGVTQSPTHLIKTRGQQVTLRCSPISGHKSVSWYQQVLGQGPQFIFQYYEKEERGRGNFPDRFSARQFPNYSSELNVNALLLGDSALYLCASSYVGTTRTDTQYFGPGTRLTVL.